Listed below are T cell receptor beta chains from one sample, sequenced in a study of blood T cell repertoires in COVID-19. The assay was immunoSEQ multiplex PCR, and TCRdb's table has in-frame clones only and misses some. This table holds about 430,000 clones, 70% to 90% found once. The sample taken for sequencing was PBMCs or T cells enriched from blood (not recorded which). Receptor source: a woman younger than 35 who had been exposed to COVID-19. The CDR3 runs from the conserved cysteine through the conserved F or W. A D gene is named only where the DNA matches it firmly. Size is omitted from some rows. Given values are once, few, many or a class for expanded clones.

clone size: .; V gene: TRBV3-1/TRBV3-2; J gene: TRBJ1-1; D gene: .; CDR3 DNA: TGTGCCAGCAGTACGACACAGGTGAACACTGAAGCTTTCTTT; CDR3 protein: CASSTTQVNTEAFF
clone size: .; V gene: TRBV14; J gene: TRBJ2-1; D gene: TRBD2; CDR3 DNA: TGTGCCAGCAGCCAACCCATTCGTTGGCGGGAGGATCACAATGAGCAGTTCTTC; CDR3 protein: CASSQPIRWREDHNEQFF
clone size: .; V gene: TRBV5-1; J gene: TRBJ1-3; D gene: .; CDR3 DNA: TGCGCCAGCAGCTTTGAGAGCTCTGGAAACACCATATATTTT; CDR3 protein: CASSFESSGNTIYF
clone size: .; V gene: TRBV28; J gene: TRBJ2-1; D gene: TRBD1; CDR3 DNA: TGTGCCAGCAGCCCAAGGGGACAGAGCTCCTACAATGAGCAGTTCTTC; CDR3 protein: CASSPRGQSSYNEQFF
clone size: .; V gene: TRBV7-2; J gene: TRBJ1-2; D gene: TRBD1; CDR3 DNA: TGTGCGGGAAGGGGGACAGGGGAGCAAGGCTACACCTTC; CDR3 protein: CAGRGTGEQGYTF
clone size: .; V gene: TRBV28; J gene: TRBJ2-1; D gene: .; CDR3 DNA: TGTGCCAGCAGCCTAAGGGCGGGGTCCTACAATGAGCAGTTCTTC; CDR3 protein: CASSLRAGSYNEQFF
clone size: .; V gene: TRBV7-9; J gene: TRBJ2-3; D gene: .; CDR3 DNA: TGTGCCAGCAGCTTCCGGACAGAGGGAGATACGCAGTATTTT; CDR3 protein: CASSFRTEGDTQYF
clone size: .; V gene: TRBV7-2; J gene: TRBJ1-2; D gene: TRBD1; CDR3 DNA: TGTGCCAGCAGCTCCGAACAGGGGCGTCGGTATGGCTACACCTTC; CDR3 protein: CASSSEQGRRYGYTF
clone size: .; V gene: TRBV7-9; J gene: TRBJ1-1; D gene: .; CDR3 DNA: TGTGCCAGCAGGCTAGAATCCTCGGGGAACACTGAAGCTTTCTTT; CDR3 protein: CASRLESSGNTEAFF
clone size: .; V gene: TRBV13; J gene: TRBJ2-7; D gene: TRBD2; CDR3 DNA: TGTGCCAGCATTCTCCGGGACTACTCCTACGAGCAGTACTTC; CDR3 protein: CASILRDYSYEQYF
clone size: .; V gene: TRBV21-1; J gene: TRBJ2-4; D gene: .; CDR3 DNA: TGTGCCAGCAGTTTAACTAGCGGGGGGGCTGGTGGAAACATTCAGTACTTC; CDR3 protein: CASSLTSGGAGGNIQYF
clone size: .; V gene: TRBV9; J gene: TRBJ2-3; D gene: TRBD2; CDR3 DNA: TGTGCCAGCAGCGTAGAGGGGCAACTAGCGGGGGGCACAGATACGCAGTATTTT; CDR3 protein: CASSVEGQLAGGTDTQYF
clone size: .; V gene: TRBV5-1; J gene: TRBJ2-7; D gene: TRBD2; CDR3 DNA: TGCGCCAGCAGCTTGGCTAGCGGGGAGTCCTCCTACGAGCAGTACTTC; CDR3 protein: CASSLASGESSYEQYF
clone size: .; V gene: TRBV6-6; J gene: TRBJ2-7; D gene: TRBD2; CDR3 DNA: TGTGCCAGCAGTCGATCCCCACTAGCGGGGGACTACGAGCAGTACTTC; CDR3 protein: CASSRSPLAGDYEQYF
clone size: .; V gene: TRBV28; J gene: TRBJ2-1; D gene: TRBD1; CDR3 DNA: TGTGCCAGCAGAGCGACAGGGGAGCAGTTCTTC; CDR3 protein: CASRATGEQFF
clone size: .; V gene: TRBV28; J gene: TRBJ2-7; D gene: .; CDR3 DNA: TGTGCCAGCAGCCTCCCGGGACTTGCCTACGAGCAGTACTTC; CDR3 protein: CASSLPGLAYEQYF
clone size: .; V gene: TRBV10-1; J gene: TRBJ2-1; D gene: TRBD2; CDR3 DNA: TGCGCCAGCAGTGACGGGACTAGCGGGAGGGGTATTGAGCAGTTCTTC; CDR3 protein: CASSDGTSGRGIEQFF
clone size: few; V gene: TRBV2; J gene: TRBJ2-7; D gene: .; CDR3 DNA: TGTGCCAGCAGTGCGGAGTCCTACGAGCAGTACTTC; CDR3 protein: CASSAESYEQYF
clone size: .; V gene: TRBV25-1; J gene: TRBJ1-6; D gene: TRBD1; CDR3 DNA: TGTGCCAGCAGTGAAAACAGGGGGCGCAATTCACCCCTCCACTTT; CDR3 protein: CASSENRGRNSPLHF
clone size: .; V gene: TRBV28; J gene: TRBJ2-5; D gene: TRBD2; CDR3 DNA: TGTGCCAGCAGTTTGGGGGGACTAAGCGGACTGGAGACCCAGTACTTC; CDR3 protein: CASSLGGLSGLETQYF
clone size: .; V gene: TRBV28; J gene: TRBJ1-2; D gene: .; CDR3 DNA: TGTGCCAGCAGCCCCCGCCCAGGGGACGCTGGCTACACCTTC; CDR3 protein: CASSPRPGDAGYTF
clone size: .; V gene: TRBV5-1; J gene: TRBJ1-4; D gene: TRBD1; CDR3 DNA: TGCGCCAGCAGCTCGCAGGGACAGGGGAGGGGCAGTGAAAAACTGTTTTTT; CDR3 protein: CASSSQGQGRGSEKLFF
clone size: medium-sized; V gene: TRBV7-8; J gene: TRBJ1-1; D gene: .; CDR3 DNA: TGTGCCAGCAGCTTAACGGAGGGGAGATGGACTGAAGCTTTCTTT; CDR3 protein: CASSLTEGRWTEAFF
clone size: .; V gene: TRBV5-6; J gene: TRBJ2-1; D gene: .; CDR3 DNA: TGTGCCAGCATTGTCGGCAATGAGCAGTTCTTC; CDR3 protein: CASIVGNEQFF
clone size: .; V gene: TRBV30; J gene: TRBJ1-1; D gene: .; CDR3 DNA: TGTGCCTGGAGTGTACCAGGCACTGAAGCTTTCTTT; CDR3 protein: CAWSVPGTEAFF
clone size: .; V gene: TRBV6-4; J gene: TRBJ1-6; D gene: .; CDR3 DNA: TGTGCCAGCAGTGACTCGGAGGACTCACCCCTCCACTTT; CDR3 protein: CASSDSEDSPLHF
clone size: .; V gene: TRBV30; J gene: TRBJ2-7; D gene: TRBD1; CDR3 DNA: TGTGCCTGGAAGGGGACAGGGTTCGTCTACGAGCAGTACTTC; CDR3 protein: CAWKGTGFVYEQYF
clone size: .; V gene: TRBV11-2; J gene: TRBJ2-3; D gene: .; CDR3 DNA: TGTGCCAGCAGCTTAGGCCCCAGCGGCCCGGGGTATTTT; CDR3 protein: CASSLGPSGPGYF
clone size: .; V gene: TRBV4-3; J gene: TRBJ2-2; D gene: .; CDR3 DNA: TGCGCCAGCAGCCAAGGGAGTCTTTTCCTCACCGGGGAGCTGTTTTTT; CDR3 protein: CASSQGSLFLTGELFF
clone size: .; V gene: TRBV18; J gene: TRBJ2-1; D gene: .; CDR3 DNA: TGTGCCAGCTCACCCGGACGGGAGAACAATGAGCAGTTCTTC; CDR3 protein: CASSPGRENNEQFF
clone size: .; V gene: TRBV5-4; J gene: TRBJ2-2; D gene: .; CDR3 DNA: TGTGCCAGCAGCTTCCGGGACACCAACACCGGGGAGCTGTTTTTT; CDR3 protein: CASSFRDTNTGELFF
clone size: .; V gene: TRBV18; J gene: TRBJ2-3; D gene: .; CDR3 DNA: TGTGCCAGCTCACCACGAACGGCAGATACGCAGTATTTT; CDR3 protein: CASSPRTADTQYF
clone size: .; V gene: TRBV7-2; J gene: TRBJ2-5; D gene: TRBD1; CDR3 DNA: TGTGCCAGCAGCTTAATGACAGGGGTAGAGACCCAGTACTTC; CDR3 protein: CASSLMTGVETQYF
clone size: .; V gene: TRBV11-2; J gene: TRBJ2-7; D gene: .; CDR3 DNA: TGTGCCAGCAGCTTAGGGACCTTTTCAGGGGCAGGGTACGAGCAGTACTTC; CDR3 protein: CASSLGTFSGAGYEQYF
clone size: once; V gene: TRBV13; J gene: TRBJ1-6; D gene: .; CDR3 DNA: TGTGCCAGCAGCTTAGGCACCAACAGGGCAGATAATTCACCCCTCCACTTT; CDR3 protein: CASSLGTNRADNSPLHF
clone size: .; V gene: TRBV7-2; J gene: TRBJ2-3; D gene: TRBD2; CDR3 DNA: TGTGCCAGCGGGGCATGGCGGGGGAACACAGATACGCAGTATTTT; CDR3 protein: CASGAWRGNTDTQYF
clone size: .; V gene: TRBV7-8; J gene: TRBJ2-6; D gene: .; CDR3 DNA: TGTGCCAGCAGCTTAGCGCATCTACGCTCTGGGGCCAACGTCCTGACTTTC; CDR3 protein: CASSLAHLRSGANVLTF
clone size: .; V gene: TRBV9; J gene: TRBJ2-7; D gene: TRBD1; CDR3 DNA: TGTGCCAGCAGCGTAGCGGCAGGGGGCGCCCCCAAGCAGTACTTC; CDR3 protein: CASSVAAGGAPKQYF
clone size: .; V gene: TRBV11-2; J gene: TRBJ1-3; D gene: TRBD1; CDR3 DNA: TGTGCCAGCAGCCCTCGACAGGGTTGGGTTAGGGGAGGAAACACCATATATTTT; CDR3 protein: CASSPRQGWVRGGNTIYF
clone size: .; V gene: TRBV11-2; J gene: TRBJ2-7; D gene: .; CDR3 DNA: TGTGCCAGCAGCTTGGATCCAGGTTACCTTTCCTACGAGCAGTACTTC; CDR3 protein: CASSLDPGYLSYEQYF
clone size: .; V gene: TRBV28; J gene: TRBJ2-1; D gene: TRBD2; CDR3 DNA: TGTGCCAGTAGCCTTGCCCTAGCGGGAGACCACAATGAGCAGTTCTTC; CDR3 protein: CASSLALAGDHNEQFF
clone size: once; V gene: TRBV6-5; J gene: TRBJ2-4; D gene: .; CDR3 DNA: TGTGCCACCTCGGACAGCTTGGACATTCAGTACTTC; CDR3 protein: CATSDSLDIQYF
clone size: once; V gene: TRBV9; J gene: TRBJ2-3; D gene: .; CDR3 DNA: TGTGCCAGCACTATGACTTCCGGCACAGATACGCAGTATTTT; CDR3 protein: CASTMTSGTDTQYF
clone size: .; V gene: TRBV11-3; J gene: TRBJ2-3; D gene: .; CDR3 DNA: TGTGCCAGCAGCTTTCGCGGGGTCACAGATACGCAGTATTTT; CDR3 protein: CASSFRGVTDTQYF
clone size: .; V gene: TRBV19; J gene: TRBJ1-1; D gene: .; CDR3 DNA: TGTGCCAGTAGTGAGCTCCGGGAACACTGGAACACTGAAGCTTTCTTT; CDR3 protein: CASSELREHWNTEAFF
clone size: .; V gene: TRBV5-1; J gene: TRBJ2-1; D gene: TRBD2; CDR3 DNA: TGCGCCAGCAGCTTGCCCAGCGGGGGGGCCGGGGATGAGCAGTTCTTC; CDR3 protein: CASSLPSGGAGDEQFF
clone size: .; V gene: TRBV4-3; J gene: TRBJ2-7; D gene: .; CDR3 DNA: TGCGCCAGCAGCCAAGTTACCGGGACATCGATACAGTACTTC; CDR3 protein: CASSQVTGTSIQYF
clone size: .; V gene: TRBV19; J gene: TRBJ1-5; D gene: TRBD1; CDR3 DNA: TGTGCCAGTAGATTTAATACAGGGGGCATCGATCAGCCCCAGCATTTT; CDR3 protein: CASRFNTGGIDQPQHF
clone size: .; V gene: TRBV6-2/TRBV6-3; J gene: TRBJ1-2; D gene: .; CDR3 DNA: TGTGCCAGCAGTTATGAGGGAGTCTCTGGCTACACCTTC; CDR3 protein: CASSYEGVSGYTF
clone size: .; V gene: TRBV6-6; J gene: TRBJ2-2; D gene: TRBD2; CDR3 DNA: TGTGCCAGCAGTTACACTAGCGTTAACACCGGGGAGCTGTTTTTT; CDR3 protein: CASSYTSVNTGELFF
clone size: .; V gene: TRBV10-3; J gene: TRBJ2-3; D gene: TRBD2; CDR3 DNA: TGTGCCACCGCGGGAGGAGCAGATACGCAGTATTTT; CDR3 protein: CATAGGADTQYF
clone size: few; V gene: TRBV5-1; J gene: TRBJ1-2; D gene: .; CDR3 DNA: TGCGCCAGCAGCTTGGGACAGTACTATGGCTACACCTTC; CDR3 protein: CASSLGQYYGYTF
clone size: .; V gene: TRBV5-4; J gene: TRBJ2-7; D gene: TRBD1; CDR3 DNA: TGTGCCAGCAGCCCGATCGGCACCGACAGGGCTGCCTACGAGCAGTACTTC; CDR3 protein: CASSPIGTDRAAYEQYF
clone size: .; V gene: TRBV27; J gene: TRBJ1-5; D gene: .; CDR3 DNA: TGTGCCAGCAGTCGGAGGGAACATCAGCCCCAGCATTTT; CDR3 protein: CASSRREHQPQHF
clone size: .; V gene: TRBV5-1; J gene: TRBJ2-3; D gene: TRBD1; CDR3 DNA: TGCGCCAGCAGCGGCGGACAGGGGGCAGGCACAGATACGCAGTATTTT; CDR3 protein: CASSGGQGAGTDTQYF